The entry below gives a single TCR beta chain sequence along with its context. Arm-PCR of CDR3 regions and iRepertoire HTBI primers were the basis on which TCR beta libraries were built. One entry per CDR3 protein, called by TCRdb with MiXCR from the multiplex PCR reads. Of about 460,000 distinct CDR3 sequences in the sample, approximately 23% were seen once. The data stem from a study of regulatory T cells in long-lasting Graves disease. The time point is: persistent/refractory GD, antithyroid drugs over 5 years with positive TRAb. RNA isolated from PBMCs was used to make the TCR library. A roughly 9-milliliter sample of peripheral blood was drawn into EDTA tubes. CDR1 SGHRS and CDR2 YFSETQ come from the germline V gene. The ends were cut back, 4 bases at V and 2 bases at J, with 22 bases in the middle. There are 17 residues in the CDR3.

Sequenced material: peripheral blood mononuclear cells (PBMCs), taken when the disease was refractory, from a patient treated with antithyroid drugs. The V gene is TRBV5-1, the J gene TRBJ2-7; D call uncertain. The receptor's source is a female donor with Graves disease. CDR3 bases: TGCGCCAGCAGCAATGCTGTTTGGCAGGATCAGACCTACGAGCAGTACTTC. It translates to CASSNAVWQDQTYEQYF.